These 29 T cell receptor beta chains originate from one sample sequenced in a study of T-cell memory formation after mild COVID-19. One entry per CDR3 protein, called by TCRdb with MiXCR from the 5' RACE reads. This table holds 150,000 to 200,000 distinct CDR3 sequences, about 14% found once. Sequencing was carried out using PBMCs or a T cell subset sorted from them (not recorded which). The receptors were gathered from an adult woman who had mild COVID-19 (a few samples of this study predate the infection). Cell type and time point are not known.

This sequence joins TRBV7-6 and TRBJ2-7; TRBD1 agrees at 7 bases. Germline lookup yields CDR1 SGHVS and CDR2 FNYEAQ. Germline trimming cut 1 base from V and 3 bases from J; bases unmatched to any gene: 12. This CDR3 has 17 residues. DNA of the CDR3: TGTGCCAGCAGCTTAGAAGGGGGCCCACCGAACAGCTACGAGCAGTACTTC. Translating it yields CASSLEGGPPNSYEQYF.

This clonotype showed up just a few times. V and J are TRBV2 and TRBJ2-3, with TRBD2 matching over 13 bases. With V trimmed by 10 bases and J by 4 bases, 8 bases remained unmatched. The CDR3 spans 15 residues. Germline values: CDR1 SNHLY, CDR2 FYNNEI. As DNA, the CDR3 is TGTGCCACCGCTACTAGCGGGAGGGCCGCAGATACGCAGTATTTT. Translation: CATATSGRAADTQYF. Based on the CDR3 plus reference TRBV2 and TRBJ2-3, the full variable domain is EPEVTQTPSHQVTQMGQEVILRCVPISNHLYFYWYRQILGQKVEFLVSFYNNEISEKSEIFDDQFSVERPDGSNFTLKIRSTKLEDSAMYFCATATSGRAADTQYFGPGTRLTVL.

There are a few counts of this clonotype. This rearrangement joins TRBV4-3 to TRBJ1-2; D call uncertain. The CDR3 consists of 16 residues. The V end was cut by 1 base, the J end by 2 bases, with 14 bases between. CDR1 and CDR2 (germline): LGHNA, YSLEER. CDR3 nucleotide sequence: TGCGCCAGCAGCCAAGTATATCCGGAGGTCAACTATGGCTACACCTTC. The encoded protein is CASSQVYPEVNYGYTF.

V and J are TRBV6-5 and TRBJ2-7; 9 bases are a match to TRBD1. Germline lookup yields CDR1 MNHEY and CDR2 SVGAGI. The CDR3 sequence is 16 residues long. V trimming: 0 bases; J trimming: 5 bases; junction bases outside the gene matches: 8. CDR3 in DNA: TGTGCCAGCAGTTACTCGCGGGACAGGGCTCAACACGAGCAGTACTTC. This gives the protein CASSYSRDRAQHEQYF.

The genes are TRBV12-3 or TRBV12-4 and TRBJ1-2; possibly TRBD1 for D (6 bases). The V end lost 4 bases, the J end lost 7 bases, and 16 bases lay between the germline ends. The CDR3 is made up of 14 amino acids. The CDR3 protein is CASSSGRGLGGYTF. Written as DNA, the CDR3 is TGTGCCAGCAGTTCGGGACGGGGGCTCGGTGGCTACACCTTC.

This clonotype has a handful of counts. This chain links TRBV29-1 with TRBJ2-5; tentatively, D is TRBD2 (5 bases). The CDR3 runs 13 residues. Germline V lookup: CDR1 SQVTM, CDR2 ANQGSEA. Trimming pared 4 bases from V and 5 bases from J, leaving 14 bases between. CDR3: CSVGWAGSETQYF. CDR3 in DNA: TGCAGCGTTGGGTGGGCGGGTAGCGAGACCCAGTACTTC.

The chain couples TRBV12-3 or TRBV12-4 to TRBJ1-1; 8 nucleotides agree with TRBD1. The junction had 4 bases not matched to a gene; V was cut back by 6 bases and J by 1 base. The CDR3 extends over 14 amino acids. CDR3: CASRRQGRNTEAFF. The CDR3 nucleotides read TGTGCCAGCAGAAGACAGGGGAGGAACACTGAAGCTTTCTTT.

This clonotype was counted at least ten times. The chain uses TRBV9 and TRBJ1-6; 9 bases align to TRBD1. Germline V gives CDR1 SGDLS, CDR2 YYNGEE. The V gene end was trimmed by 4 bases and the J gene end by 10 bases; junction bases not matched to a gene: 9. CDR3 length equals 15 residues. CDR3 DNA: TGTGCCAGCAGCTACCGGGACAGGGTCGGCTCACCCCTCCACTTT. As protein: CASSYRDRVGSPLHF.

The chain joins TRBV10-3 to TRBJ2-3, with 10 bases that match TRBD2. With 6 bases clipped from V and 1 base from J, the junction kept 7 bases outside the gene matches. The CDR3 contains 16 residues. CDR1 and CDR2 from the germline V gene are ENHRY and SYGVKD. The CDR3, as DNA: TGTGCCATCAGCAACAACCTAGCGGGGGGCACAGATACGCAGTATTTT. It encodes CAISNNLAGGTDTQYF.

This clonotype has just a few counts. The DNA of the CDR3 is TGTGCCAGCAGCATCGACATCTCCTACGAGCAGTACTTC. This codes for CASSIDISYEQYF. The chain recombines TRBV5-4 with TRBJ2-7, with D hard to call. The CDR3 sequence is 13 residues long. V was trimmed by 4 bases and J by 0 bases, leaving 8 bases between them. The germline gives CDR1 SGHNT, CDR2 YYREEE (reference sequence). Full variable domain (remainder filled in from reference TRBV5-4 and TRBJ2-7): ETGVTQSPTHLIKTRGQQVTLRCSSQSGHNTVSWYQQALGQGPQFIFQYYREEENGRGNFPPRFSGLQFPNYSSELNVNALELDDSALYLCASSIDISYEQYFGPGTRLTVT.

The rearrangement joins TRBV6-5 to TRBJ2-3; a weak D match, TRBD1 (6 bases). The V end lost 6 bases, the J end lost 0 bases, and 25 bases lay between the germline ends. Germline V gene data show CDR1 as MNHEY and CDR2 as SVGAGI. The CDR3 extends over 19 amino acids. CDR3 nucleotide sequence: TGTGCCAGCAGCCAGGACAGTCTTTCCACTGACGCTAGCACAGATACGCAGTATTTT. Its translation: CASSQDSLSTDASTDTQYF.

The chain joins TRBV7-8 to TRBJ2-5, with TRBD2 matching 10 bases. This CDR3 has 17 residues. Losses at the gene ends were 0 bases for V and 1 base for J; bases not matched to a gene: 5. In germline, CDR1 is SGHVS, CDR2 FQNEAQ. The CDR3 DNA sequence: TGTGCCAGCAGCTTAGCGGGAAGCGGGAGGGCCCAAGAGACCCAGTACTTC. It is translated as CASSLAGSGRAQETQYF.

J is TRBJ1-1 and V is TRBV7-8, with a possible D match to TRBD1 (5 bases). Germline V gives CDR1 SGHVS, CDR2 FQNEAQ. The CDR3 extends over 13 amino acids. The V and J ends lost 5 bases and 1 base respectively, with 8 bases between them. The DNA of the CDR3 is TGTGCCAGCAGCGCCCAGGGGAACACTGAAGCTTTCTTT. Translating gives CASSAQGNTEAFF.

The CDR3 DNA follows: TGTGCCAGCAGTCGTAAGACCGGCCCCACAGATACGCAGTATTTT. Translation: CASSRKTGPTDTQYF. The rearrangement links TRBV9 to TRBJ2-3; D remains unclear. This CDR3 region has 15 residues. V dropped 5 bases and J dropped 2 bases, with 15 bases sitting between them. The germline gives CDR1 SGDLS, CDR2 YYNGEE.

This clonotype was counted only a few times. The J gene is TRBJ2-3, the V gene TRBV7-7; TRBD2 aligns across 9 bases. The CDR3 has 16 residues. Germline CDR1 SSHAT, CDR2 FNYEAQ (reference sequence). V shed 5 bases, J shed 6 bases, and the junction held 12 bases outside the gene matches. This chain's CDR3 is CASSPGLAFDADTQYF. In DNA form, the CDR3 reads TGTGCCAGCAGCCCGGGACTAGCCTTCGATGCGGATACGCAGTATTTT.

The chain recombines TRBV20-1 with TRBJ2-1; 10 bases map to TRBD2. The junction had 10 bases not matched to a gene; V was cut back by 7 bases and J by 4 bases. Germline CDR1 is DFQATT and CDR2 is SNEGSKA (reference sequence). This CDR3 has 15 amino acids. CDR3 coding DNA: TGCAGTGTTACCTCCGGGACTAGCGTATACAATGAGCAGTTCTTC. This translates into CSVTSGTSVYNEQFF.

In nucleotides, the CDR3 is TGTGCCACCAGTGATTTAGGCCGAGGGGGGGTCAATGAGCAGTTCTTC. This encodes CATSDLGRGGVNEQFF. The V call is TRBV24-1, the J call TRBJ2-1; a possible D gene is TRBD2 (7 bases). Trimming took off 1 base at V and 6 bases at J, with 15 bases between the two ends. The germline V gene encodes CDR1 KGHDR and CDR2 SFDVKD. CDR3 length equals 16 residues.

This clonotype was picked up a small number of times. The CDR3 here is CASRTGSNTEAFF. The CDR3 coding sequence is TGTGCCAGCAGAACAGGTTCGAACACTGAAGCTTTCTTT. This sequence joins TRBV5-4 and TRBJ1-1; D perhaps matches TRBD1 (5 bases). CDR1 and CDR2 (germline): SGHNT, YYREEE (reference sequence). V was trimmed by 5 bases and J by 1 base, leaving 9 bases between them. This CDR3 has 13 residues.

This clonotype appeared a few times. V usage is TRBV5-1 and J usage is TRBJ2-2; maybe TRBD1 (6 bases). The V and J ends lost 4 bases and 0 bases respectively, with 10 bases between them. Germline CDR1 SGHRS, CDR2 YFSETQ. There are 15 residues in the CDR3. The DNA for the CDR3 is TGCGCCAGCAGCATTCGACAGGCGAACACCGGGGAGCTGTTTTTT. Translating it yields CASSIRQANTGELFF.

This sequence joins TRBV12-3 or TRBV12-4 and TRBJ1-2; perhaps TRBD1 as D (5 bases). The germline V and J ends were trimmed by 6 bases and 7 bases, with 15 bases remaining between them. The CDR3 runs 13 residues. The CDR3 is CASRLTTVAGYTF. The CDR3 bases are TGTGCCAGCAGGTTGACGACAGTCGCTGGCTACACCTTC.

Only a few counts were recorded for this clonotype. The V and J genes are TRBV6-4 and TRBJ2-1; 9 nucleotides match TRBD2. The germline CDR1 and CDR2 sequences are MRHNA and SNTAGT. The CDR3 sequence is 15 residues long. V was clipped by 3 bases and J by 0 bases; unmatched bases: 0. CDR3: CASSEAGGSYNEQFF. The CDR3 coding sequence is TGTGCCAGCAGTGAAGCGGGGGGCTCCTACAATGAGCAGTTCTTC.

The CDR3 DNA reads as TGCGCCAGCAGCCAAGAGGGGACTAGCCAAGAGACCCAGTACTTC. This encodes CASSQEGTSQETQYF. The genes are TRBV4-3 and TRBJ2-5; 8 nucleotides agree with TRBD2. The V segment lost 0 bases and the J segment 1 base; nucleotides outside the gene matches: 1. Per the germline V gene, CDR1 is LGHNA and CDR2 is YSLEER. The CDR3 runs 15 residues.

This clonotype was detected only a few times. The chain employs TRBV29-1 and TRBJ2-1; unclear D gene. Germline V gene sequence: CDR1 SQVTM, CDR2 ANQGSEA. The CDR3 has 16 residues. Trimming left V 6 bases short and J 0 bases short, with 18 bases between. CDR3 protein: CSVLPPEASSYNEQFF. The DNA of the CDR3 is TGCAGCGTCCTCCCTCCTGAGGCCAGCTCCTACAATGAGCAGTTCTTC.

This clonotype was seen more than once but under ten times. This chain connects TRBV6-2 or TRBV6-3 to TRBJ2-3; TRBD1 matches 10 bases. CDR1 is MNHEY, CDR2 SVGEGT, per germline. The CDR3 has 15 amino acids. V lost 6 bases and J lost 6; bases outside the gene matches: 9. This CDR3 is CASSEGGQGKDTQYF. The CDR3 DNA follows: TGTGCCAGCAGCGAAGGGGGACAGGGGAAGGATACGCAGTATTTT.

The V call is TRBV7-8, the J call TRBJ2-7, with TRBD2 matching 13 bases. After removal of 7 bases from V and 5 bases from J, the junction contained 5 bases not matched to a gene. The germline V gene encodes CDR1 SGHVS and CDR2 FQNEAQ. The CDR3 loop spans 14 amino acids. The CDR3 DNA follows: TGTGCCAGCATCCGACTAGCGGGAGGCCACGAGCAGTACTTC. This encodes CASIRLAGGHEQYF.

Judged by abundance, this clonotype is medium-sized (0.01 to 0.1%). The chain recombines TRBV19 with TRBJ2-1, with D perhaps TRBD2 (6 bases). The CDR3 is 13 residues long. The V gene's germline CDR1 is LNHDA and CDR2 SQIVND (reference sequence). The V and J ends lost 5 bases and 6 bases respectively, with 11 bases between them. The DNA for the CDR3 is TGTGCCAGTAGTCTAGCGCCAGGCAATGAGCAGTTCTTC. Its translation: CASSLAPGNEQFF.

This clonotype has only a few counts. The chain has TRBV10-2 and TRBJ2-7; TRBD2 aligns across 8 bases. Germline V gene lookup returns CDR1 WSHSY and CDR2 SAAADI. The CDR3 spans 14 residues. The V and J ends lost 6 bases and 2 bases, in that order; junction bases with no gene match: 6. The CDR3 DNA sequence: TGCGCCAGCAGCGGACTAGCCGCCGCCTACGAGCAGTACTTC. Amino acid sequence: CASSGLAAAYEQYF.

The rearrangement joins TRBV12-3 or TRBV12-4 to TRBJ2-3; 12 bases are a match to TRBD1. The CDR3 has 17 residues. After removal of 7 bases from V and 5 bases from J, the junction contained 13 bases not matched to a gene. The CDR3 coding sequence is TGTGCCAGCACCTTGGGGGACAGGGGGCGCGGGGGAGATACGCAGTATTTT. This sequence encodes CASTLGDRGRGGDTQYF.

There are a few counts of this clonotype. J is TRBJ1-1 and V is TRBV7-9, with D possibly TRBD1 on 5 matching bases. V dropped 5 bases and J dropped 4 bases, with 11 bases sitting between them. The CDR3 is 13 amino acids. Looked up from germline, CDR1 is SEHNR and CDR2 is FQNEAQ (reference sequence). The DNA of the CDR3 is TGTGCCAGCAGCGGGCAGGGTGGCACTGAAGCTTTCTTT. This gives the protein CASSGQGGTEAFF.